One sample yielded the 9 T cell receptor beta chains listed below, sequenced in a study of blood T cell repertoires in COVID-19. Assay used: immunoSEQ multiplex PCR; TCRdb lists only in-frame clones, some missing. The table has about 180,000 clones, 75% to 80% seen once; the top ten hold approximately 27%. The sequenced sample consisted of peripheral blood. All receptors come from a woman aged 70-85 years with acute or convalescent COVID-19.

This sequence joins TRBV2 and TRBJ2-1, with 11 bases identical to TRBD2. Germline values: CDR1 SNHLY, CDR2 FYNNEI. V trimming: 6 bases; J trimming: 15 bases; junction bases outside the gene matches: 7. The CDR3 sequence is 12 residues long. The CDR3 DNA follows: TGTGCCAGCAGCGAGTTAGCGGGAGGGTCGTTCTTC. Encoded protein: CASSELAGGSFF.

The rearrangement links TRBV3-1 (or the pseudogene TRBV3-2) to TRBJ2-6; tentatively, D is TRBD1 (7 bases). Germline V gene sequence: CDR1 LGHDT, CDR2 YNNKEL (reference sequence). V was pared by 4 bases and J by 0 bases, with 10 bases between. This CDR3 has 16 amino acids. This chain's CDR3 is CASSPRGDSGANVLTF. Written as DNA, the CDR3 is TGTGCCAGCAGCCCCAGGGGGGACTCTGGGGCCAACGTCCTGACTTTC.

This clone appeared a single time. The chain combines TRBV29-1 with TRBJ2-1; the match to TRBD2 covers 10 bases. CDR3 length: 14 residues. J gave up 5 bases and V 7 bases, and 8 bases lay outside the gene matches. Germline lookup yields CDR1 SQVTM and CDR2 ANQGSEA. In DNA form, the CDR3 reads TGCAGCGCCGTCCGGCTAGCGGGAGACAATGAGCAGTTCTTC. Translating it yields CSAVRLAGDNEQFF.

The CDR3 bases are TGTGCCAGTAGTACCGGGACAGCGGCTAATGAAAAACTGTTTTTT. Its translation: CASSTGTAANEKLFF. The chain employs TRBV19 and TRBJ1-4; 7 nucleotides line up with TRBD1. Germline-derived CDR1 and CDR2 are LNHDA and SQIVND (reference sequence). This CDR3 region has 15 residues. V shed 4 bases and J 3 bases; nucleotides not matched to a gene: 5.

The rearrangement links TRBV2 to TRBJ2-5; 9 bases align to TRBD1. Germline V CDR1 and CDR2: SNHLY, FYNNEI. This CDR3 is built from 13 residues. With V trimmed by 6 bases and J by 6 bases, 5 bases remained unmatched. CDR3 sequence (DNA): TGTGCCAGCAGCGGGGACAGGGCAAAGACCCAGTACTTC. Protein product: CASSGDRAKTQYF.

The genes are TRBV29-1 and TRBJ2-4; possible D gene TRBD2, 5 bases. The CDR3 extends over 11 amino acids. Germline V gene lookup returns CDR1 SQVTM and CDR2 ANQGSEA. V lost 8 bases to trimming and J lost 9 bases, with 14 bases between them. The CDR3 DNA follows: TGCAGCATAGGACTTGGCGGCATTCAGTACTTC. As protein: CSIGLGGIQYF.

CDR3 region: CATSSGRTYNEQFF. DNA for the CDR3: TGTGCCACCTCTAGCGGGAGGACCTACAATGAGCAGTTCTTC. The rearrangement links TRBV24-1 to TRBJ2-1; 11 nucleotides match TRBD2. The trim removed 9 bases at V and 2 bases at J, leaving 2 bases unmatched. CDR1 and CDR2 from the germline V gene are KGHDR and SFDVKD. CDR3 length equals 14 residues.

The chain joins TRBV19 to TRBJ2-1; D is possibly TRBD2 (7 bases). Germline values: CDR1 LNHDA, CDR2 SQIVND (reference sequence). CDR3 length equals 14 residues. Trimming pared 7 bases from V and 7 bases from J, leaving 17 bases between. The CDR3 nucleotides read TGTGCCAGTAAGGCCTCGGGGGGCAGGAATGAGCAGTTCTTC. This sequence encodes CASKASGGRNEQFF. Full variable domain (rest looked up from reference TRBV19 and TRBJ2-1): DGGITQSPKYLFRKEGQNVTLSCEQNLNHDAMYWYRQDPGQGLRLIYYSQIVNDFQKGDIAEGYSVSREKKESFPLTVTSAQKNPTAFYLCASKASGGRNEQFFGPGTRLTVL.

The chain uses TRBV7-2 and TRBJ1-3; 8 nucleotides line up with TRBD1. The CDR3 extends over 14 amino acids. J gave up 2 bases and V 5 bases, and 2 bases lay outside the gene matches. Germline CDR1 SGHTA, CDR2 FQGNSA. For the CDR3, the DNA is TGTGCCAGCAGCCCACAGGGGGCTGGAAACACCATATATTTT. Translation: CASSPQGAGNTIYF.